What follows are 10 T cell receptor beta chains derived from one specimen sequenced in a study of identical twins. TCRdb re-called the 5' RACE reads through MiXCR, storing one row per CDR3 protein. The repertoire has some 320,000 distinct CDR3 sequences, approximately 13% of them found once; the top ten carry just over 7%. These data were also reused for a study on yellow fever vaccine responses in identical twins.

Sequencing was done on a sample of CD8+ T cells sorted from blood. The source is a woman aged 18-35 years in good health.

V gene TRBV24-1 combines with J gene TRBJ2-3; D possibly corresponds to TRBD2 (7 bases). Germline assignment: CDR1 KGHDR and CDR2 SFDVKD. This CDR3 comprises 16 residues. Trimming took 5 bases from V and 2 from J, leaving 16 bases between them. This CDR3 is CATSGGLAVFTDTQYF. CDR3 nucleotide sequence: TGTGCCACCAGTGGGGGGCTAGCGGTCTTCACAGATACGCAGTATTTT.

The chain joins TRBV13 to TRBJ2-5; D possibly corresponds to TRBD2 (6 bases). V was trimmed by 5 bases and J by 6 bases, leaving 16 bases between them. Germline V lookup: CDR1 PRHDT, CDR2 FYEKMQ (reference sequence). The CDR3 extends over 14 amino acids. The CDR3: CASSPTGSVKTQYF. The CDR3 bases are TGTGCCAGCAGCCCAACCGGGAGCGTAAAGACCCAGTACTTC.

This clonotype was observed a handful of times. This sequence joins TRBV4-1 and TRBJ2-4, with 7 bases lining up with TRBD1. Trimming at V came to 4 bases and at J to 1 base, leaving 10 bases not matched to a gene. The germline CDR1 and CDR2 sequences are MGHRA and YSYEKL. This CDR3 has 17 residues. In DNA form, the CDR3 reads TGCGCCAGCAGCCGAATGGGCAGGGGGTCGGCCAAAAACATTCAGTACTTC. Its protein product is CASSRMGRGSAKNIQYF.

This clonotype occurred a few times. The chain couples TRBV2 to TRBJ2-1; 12 bases line up with TRBD2. The J segment lost 7 bases and the V segment lost 5 bases, leaving 3 bases of the junction unmatched. This CDR3 region has 14 residues. The germline V gene encodes CDR1 SNHLY and CDR2 FYNNEI. In DNA form, the CDR3 reads TGTGCCAGCAGTCGACTAGCGGGAGCGAATGAGCAGTTCTTC. Encoded protein: CASSRLAGANEQFF.

In this sample, this clonotype turned up a few times. The chain recombines TRBV9 with TRBJ2-1, with unresolved D. Trimming cost V 7 bases and J 5 bases, with 10 bases left between them. The germline CDR1 and CDR2 sequences are SGDLS and YYNGEE. The CDR3 extends over 12 amino acids. CDR3 coding DNA: TGTGCCAGCGGGGAAGATAACAATGAGCAGTTCTTC. Encoded protein: CASGEDNNEQFF.

The chain couples TRBV6-4 to TRBJ2-3; 9 nucleotides line up with TRBD2. CDR3 length: 13 amino acids. CDR1 and CDR2 (germline): MRHNA, SNTAGT. Losses at the gene ends were 2 bases for V and 6 bases for J; bases not matched to a gene: 0. The CDR3 DNA is TGTGCCAGCAGTGACCTAGCGGGGGATACGCAGTATTTT. Translated, it gives CASSDLAGDTQYF.

This clonotype has just a few counts. The chain has TRBV12-3 or TRBV12-4 and TRBJ1-2; maybe TRBD1 (6 bases). CDR3 length: 14 amino acids. V lost 3 bases and J 4 bases, leaving 12 bases between the germline ends. The CDR3 here is CASSFRTVIYGYTF. CDR3 DNA sequence: TGTGCCAGCAGTTTCAGGACAGTGATCTATGGCTACACCTTC.

CDR3 nucleotide sequence: TGTGCCAGCAGTTACGTGAGGACAGGGTCGGTCTACAATGAGCAGTTCTTC. It translates to CASSYVRTGSVYNEQFF. The chain joins TRBV6-2 or TRBV6-3 to TRBJ2-1; 8 bases line up with TRBD1. The length of the CDR3 is 17 residues. Germline V gene data show CDR1 as MNHEY and CDR2 as SVGEGT. V trimming: 2 bases; J trimming: 3 bases; junction bases outside the gene matches: 9.

This clonotype was seen only a few times. The chain carries TRBV4-1 and TRBJ2-2; 7 bases agree with TRBD2. The CDR3 runs to 15 residues. Germline CDR1 and CDR2: MGHRA and YSYEKL. J lost 2 bases, V lost 8 bases, and 8 bases had no gene match. The CDR3 nucleotides read TGCGCCAGCCGGACGGGACTACCAAACACCGGGGAGCTGTTTTTT. Its translation is CASRTGLPNTGELFF.

The table lists this clonotype with a few counts. The CDR3 sequence is CASRGPGTGPYEQYF. The CDR3 DNA reads as TGTGCCAGCAGGGGGCCCGGGACAGGGCCATACGAGCAGTACTTC. This chain joins TRBV6-1 and TRBJ2-7, with 9 bases lining up with TRBD1. The CDR3 consists of 15 residues. Germline V gene lookup returns CDR1 MNHNS and CDR2 SASEGT. V shed 6 bases, J shed 4 bases, and the junction held 10 bases outside the gene matches.